Following are 5 T cell receptor beta chains from one sample sequenced in a study of blood T cell repertoires in COVID-19. Sequenced by immunoSEQ multiplex PCR; TCRdb stores in-frame clones only, minus some. Among about 220,000 clones, 84% were seen once, and the ten largest hold roughly 5%. Input material: peripheral blood. The receptors come from a woman aged 60-75 years who had recovered from COVID-19.

Remarks on this clone: This CDR3 is also generated by other DNA sequences in the sample. CDR3 in DNA: TGTGCCAGTAGTACAGGGGGCAATCAGCCCCAGCATTTT. Translation: CASSTGGNQPQHF. The J gene is TRBJ1-5, the V gene TRBV19; D possibly corresponds to TRBD1 (6 bases). V shed 4 bases and J shed 2 bases, with 6 bases lying between them. The CDR3 has 13 amino acids. Looked up from germline, CDR1 is LNHDA and CDR2 is SQIVND (reference sequence).

The V and J genes are TRBV11-2 and TRBJ2-5, with 9 bases aligning to TRBD2. Unmatched junction bases numbered 5, after V lost 5 bases and J lost 4 bases. CDR1 and CDR2 from the germline V gene are SGHAT and FQNNGV. This CDR3 comprises 14 residues. The CDR3 is CASSPGLARETQYF. For the CDR3, the DNA is TGTGCCAGCAGCCCGGGACTAGCAAGAGAGACCCAGTACTTC.

This clone was picked up one time. The V gene is TRBV5-1, the J gene TRBJ2-3; D unclear. The V gene lost 1 base and the J gene lost 1 base, with 7 bases spanning the gap. Germline CDR1 reads SGHRS; CDR2 reads YFSETQ. CDR3 length: 14 residues. CDR3 protein: CASSLFQGTDTQYF. The CDR3 bases are TGCGCCAGCAGCTTGTTCCAGGGCACAGATACGCAGTATTTT.

The chain recombines TRBV4-2 with TRBJ2-5, with a weak D call TRBD2 (7 bases). The CDR3 sequence is 16 residues long. Germline V CDR1 and CDR2: LGHNA, YNFKEQ. Trimming stripped 0 bases from V and 1 base from J, with 12 bases between. CDR3 in amino acids: CASSQEGGVLQETQYF. CDR3 sequence (DNA): TGTGCCAGCAGCCAAGAAGGGGGGGTACTCCAAGAGACCCAGTACTTC.

The gene calls are TRBV9 and TRBJ2-3; TRBD2 matches 9 bases. V dropped 3 bases and J dropped 0; count of bases not matched to a gene: 2. The CDR3 is 15 amino acids. Germline CDR1 is SGDLS and CDR2 is YYNGEE. CDR3 in DNA: TGTGCCAGCAGCGGAGCGGGGGGAAGCACAGATACGCAGTATTTT. This translates into CASSGAGGSTDTQYF.